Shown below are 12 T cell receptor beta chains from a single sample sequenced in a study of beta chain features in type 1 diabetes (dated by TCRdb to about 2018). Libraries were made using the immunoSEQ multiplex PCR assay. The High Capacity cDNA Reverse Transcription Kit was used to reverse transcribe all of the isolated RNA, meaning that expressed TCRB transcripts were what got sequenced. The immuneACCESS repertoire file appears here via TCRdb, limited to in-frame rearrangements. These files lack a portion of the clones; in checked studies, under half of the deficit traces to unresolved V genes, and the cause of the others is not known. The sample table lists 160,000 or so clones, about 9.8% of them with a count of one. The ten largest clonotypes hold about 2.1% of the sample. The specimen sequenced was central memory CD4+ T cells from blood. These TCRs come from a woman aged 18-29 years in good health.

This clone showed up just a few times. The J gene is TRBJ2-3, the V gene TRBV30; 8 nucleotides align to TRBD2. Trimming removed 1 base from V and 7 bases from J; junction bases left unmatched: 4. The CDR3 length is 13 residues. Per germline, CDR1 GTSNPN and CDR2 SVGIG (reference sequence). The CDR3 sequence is CAWSAAGGHTQYF. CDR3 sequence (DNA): TGTGCCTGGAGTGCCGCGGGGGGTCATACGCAGTATTTT.

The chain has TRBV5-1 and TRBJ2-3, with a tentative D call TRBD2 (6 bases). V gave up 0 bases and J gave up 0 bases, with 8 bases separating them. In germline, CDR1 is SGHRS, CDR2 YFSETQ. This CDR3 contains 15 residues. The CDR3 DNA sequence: TGCGCCAGCAGCTTGGGGGGGACTAGCACAGATACGCAGTATTTT. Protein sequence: CASSLGGTSTDTQYF.

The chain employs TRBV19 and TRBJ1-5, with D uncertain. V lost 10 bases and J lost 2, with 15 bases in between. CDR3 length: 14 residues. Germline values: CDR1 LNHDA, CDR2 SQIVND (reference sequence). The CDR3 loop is CATAAQPGNQPQHF. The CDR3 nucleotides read TGTGCCACCGCGGCCCAACCAGGCAATCAGCCCCAGCATTTT. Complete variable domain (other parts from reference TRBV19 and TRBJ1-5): DGGITQSPKYLFRKEGQNVTLSCEQNLNHDAMYWYRQDPGQGLRLIYYSQIVNDFQKGDIAEGYSVSREKKESFPLTVTSAQKNPTAFYLCATAAQPGNQPQHFGDGTRLSIL.

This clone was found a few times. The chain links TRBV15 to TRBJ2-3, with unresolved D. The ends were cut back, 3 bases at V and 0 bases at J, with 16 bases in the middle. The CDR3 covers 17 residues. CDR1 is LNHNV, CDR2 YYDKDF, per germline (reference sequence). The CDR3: CATSRRGTGSSTDTQYF. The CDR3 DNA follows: TGTGCCACCAGCAGGAGAGGTACGGGTTCTAGCACAGATACGCAGTATTTT.

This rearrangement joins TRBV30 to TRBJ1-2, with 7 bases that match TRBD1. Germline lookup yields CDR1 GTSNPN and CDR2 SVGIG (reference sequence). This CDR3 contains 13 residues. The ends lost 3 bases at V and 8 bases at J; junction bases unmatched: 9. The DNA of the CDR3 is TGTGCCTGGAGCCAGAGACAGGGAGTAGGCTACACCTTC. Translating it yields CAWSQRQGVGYTF.

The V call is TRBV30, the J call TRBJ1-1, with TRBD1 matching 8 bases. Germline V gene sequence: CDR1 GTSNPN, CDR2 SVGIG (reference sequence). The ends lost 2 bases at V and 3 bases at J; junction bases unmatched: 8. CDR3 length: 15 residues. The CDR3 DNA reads TGTGCCTGGAGTATCACAGGGGGTAAGGACACTGAAGCTTTCTTT. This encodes CAWSITGGKDTEAFF.

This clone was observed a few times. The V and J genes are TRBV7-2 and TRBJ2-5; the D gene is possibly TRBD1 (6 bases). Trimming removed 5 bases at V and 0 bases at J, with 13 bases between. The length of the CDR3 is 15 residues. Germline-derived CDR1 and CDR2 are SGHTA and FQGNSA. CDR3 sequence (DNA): TGTGCCAGCAGCCAGGGGCAGGGGTACCAAGAGACCCAGTACTTC. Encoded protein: CASSQGQGYQETQYF.

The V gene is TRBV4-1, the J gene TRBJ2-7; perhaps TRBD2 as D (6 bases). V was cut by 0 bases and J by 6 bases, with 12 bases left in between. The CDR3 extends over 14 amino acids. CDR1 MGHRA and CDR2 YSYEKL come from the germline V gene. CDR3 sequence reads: CASSQEWGLREQYF. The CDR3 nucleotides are TGCGCCAGCAGCCAAGAATGGGGACTCCGCGAGCAGTACTTC.

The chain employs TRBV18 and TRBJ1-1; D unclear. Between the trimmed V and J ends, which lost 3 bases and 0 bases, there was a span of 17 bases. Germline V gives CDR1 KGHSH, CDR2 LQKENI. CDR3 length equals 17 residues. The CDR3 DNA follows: TGTGCCAGCTCACCCGAAGAGGCGGCGACCATGAACACTGAAGCTTTCTTT. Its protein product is CASSPEEAATMNTEAFF.

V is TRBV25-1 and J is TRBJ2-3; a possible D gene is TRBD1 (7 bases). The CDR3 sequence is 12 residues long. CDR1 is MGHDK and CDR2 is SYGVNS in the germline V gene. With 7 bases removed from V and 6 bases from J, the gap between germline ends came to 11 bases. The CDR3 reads CASKQGRDTQYF. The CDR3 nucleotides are TGTGCCAGCAAACAGGGGAGGGATACGCAGTATTTT.

Here the CDR3 reads CASSRQGSGTDTQYF. CDR3 nucleotide sequence: TGTGCCAGCAGCCGACAGGGATCGGGCACAGATACGCAGTATTTT. The chain uses TRBV5-8 and TRBJ2-3, with 7 bases that match TRBD1. The CDR3 extends over 15 amino acids. V gave up 4 bases and J gave up 1 base; unmatched junction bases: 6. Germline V gives CDR1 SGHTS, CDR2 YDEGEE.

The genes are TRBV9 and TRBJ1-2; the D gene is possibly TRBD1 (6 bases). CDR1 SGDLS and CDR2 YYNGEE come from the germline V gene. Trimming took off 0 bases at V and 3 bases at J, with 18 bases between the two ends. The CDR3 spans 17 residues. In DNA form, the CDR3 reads TGTGCCAGCAGCGTAGGTCCCGGGGGGCGGAAAGACTATGGCTACACCTTC. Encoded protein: CASSVGPGGRKDYGYTF.